Listed below are T cell receptor beta chains from one sample, sequenced in a study of T cells in Graves' hyperthyroidism and ophthalmopathy. TCRdb processed the multiplex PCR reads anew with MiXCR; each CDR3 protein has one entry. The profile shows hundreds of thousands of distinct CDR3 sequences, about two fifths of them singletons. The material sequenced was blood. The receptors stem from a man aged 18 to 29 with Graves' hyperthyroidism. CDR3s include the opening cysteine and the closing phenylalanine or tryptophan. D genes are given only for firm matches. Clone size is given for some rows only: seen once, a few or many times, or a class if the clone is expanded.

size	J	V	D	DNA	CDR3
NA	TRBJ1-4	TRBV7-9	TRBD1	TGTGCCAGCAGCTTAGGGACAGGGGGCCTCGGATTAAGTGAAAAACTGTTTTTT	CASSLGTGGLGLSEKLFF
NA	TRBJ1-1	TRBV5-6	TRBD1	TGTGCCAGCAGACGACAGGGGTTGATGAACACTGAAGCTTTCTTT	CASRRQGLMNTEAFF
NA	TRBJ1-5	TRBV29-1	NA	TGCAGCGTTGAAGGAACCGGGGGGCCCCAGCATTTT	CSVEGTGGPQHF
NA	TRBJ2-7	TRBV7-9	TRBD1	TGTGCCAGCAGCCAAGATCGGGACAGGCACTACGAGCAGTACTTC	CASSQDRDRHYEQYF
NA	TRBJ2-7	TRBV2	TRBD1	TGTGCCAGCAGCGAGGGGACAGGTGGGGCCTACGAGCAGTACTTC	CASSEGTGGAYEQYF
many	TRBJ1-1	TRBV7-9	NA	TGTGCCAGCAGCTTAGCAGGGGCGGACACTGAAGCTTTCTTT	CASSLAGADTEAFF
many	TRBJ1-1	TRBV2	NA	TGTGCCAGCAGTGGGACCACTGAAGCTTTCTTT	CASSGTTEAFF
few	TRBJ1-5	TRBV10-3	TRBD1	TGTGCCATCAGTGAGTCTAGGACAGGGGATAGCAATCAGCCCCAGCATTTT	CAISESRTGDSNQPQHF
few	TRBJ1-1	TRBV5-1	TRBD1	TGCGCCAGCAGCTTGGGCCCCGGACAGGACACTGAAGCTTTCTTT	CASSLGPGQDTEAFF
NA	TRBJ1-2	TRBV29-1	NA	TGCAGCGTTGCTAGGCGGTCTAGGGACGGGGGGGCCTATGGCTACACCTTC	CSVARRSRDGGAYGYTF
few	TRBJ2-5	TRBV5-1	NA	TGCGCCAGCAGCTTGGCCGGGGTTTCAAAAGAGACCCAGTACTTC	CASSLAGVSKETQYF
NA	TRBJ2-7	TRBV11-3	NA	TGTGCCAGCAGCTTTAGGAACATTTACGAGCAGTACTTC	CASSFRNIYEQYF
NA	TRBJ1-2	TRBV12-3/TRBV12-4	TRBD1	TGTGCCAGCAGCTGGACAGGGTCCAGGACTAACTATGGCTACACCTTC	CASSWTGSRTNYGYTF
many	TRBJ1-5	TRBV6-5	NA	TGTGCCAGCAGTTACAGGGGCGATCAGCCCCAGCATTTT	CASSYRGDQPQHF
NA	TRBJ1-1	TRBV7-3	TRBD1	TGTGCCACCCAGACAGGGACGCGGACTGAAGCTTTCTTT	CATQTGTRTEAFF
many	TRBJ1-5	TRBV2	NA	TGTGCCAGCAGTGAAACCGGTTCACTCAATCAGCCCCAGCATTTT	CASSETGSLNQPQHF
many	TRBJ2-5	TRBV7-6	NA	TGTGCCAGCAGCTCAAGCCTAGACAGGTCCGGAGAGACCCAGTACTTC	CASSSSLDRSGETQYF
once	TRBJ1-1	TRBV2	TRBD1	TGTGCCAGCAGTTCAGGGGGCGAGGCTGAAGCTTTCTTT	CASSSGGEAEAFF
few	TRBJ2-2	TRBV5-1	TRBD2	TGCGCCAGCAGCGGGGGACTAGCGGCGAACACCGGGGAGCTGTTTTTT	CASSGGLAANTGELFF
few	TRBJ2-5	TRBV4-2	TRBD2	TGTGCCAGCAGCCCGGGACTAGCAGAAGTAGAGACCCAGTACTTC	CASSPGLAEVETQYF
many	TRBJ2-7	TRBV20-1	NA	TGCAGTGCTAGTGGCCCCAGCTCCTACGAGCAGTACTTC	CSASGPSSYEQYF
many	TRBJ2-7	TRBV15	TRBD1	TGTGCCACCAGCAGAGATGAGTCAGGGGGCTCGTTCGAGCAGTACTTC	CATSRDESGGSFEQYF
many	TRBJ1-2	TRBV29-1	TRBD1	TGCAGCGTTCCTATGGACAGGGACTATGGCTACACCTTC	CSVPMDRDYGYTF
NA	TRBJ1-6	TRBV2	TRBD1	TGTGCCAGCAGCCAGGACCCTGGACAGGGGGCGCCTAATTCACCCCTCCACTTT	CASSQDPGQGAPNSPLHF
many	TRBJ1-1	TRBV29-1	NA	TGCAGCGTTTCAGGACGGATGAACACTGAAGCTTTCTTT	CSVSGRMNTEAFF
NA	TRBJ2-7	TRBV4-1	NA	TGCGCCAGCAGCCAAGAGGGCAGGGGCGACGAGCAGTACTTC	CASSQEGRGDEQYF
many	TRBJ1-4	TRBV29-1	NA	TGCAGCGTCCATAGACCTCCGCATGAAAAACTGTTTTTT	CSVHRPPHEKLFF
NA	TRBJ2-7	TRBV7-9	NA	TGTGCCAGCAGCTTGGGACGCACCAGAGGTGAGCAGTACTTC	CASSLGRTRGEQYF
NA	TRBJ2-5	TRBV12-3/TRBV12-4	TRBD2	TGTGCCAGCAGTTTATGGGCGGGAGGGCCGTCAGAGACCCAGTACTTC	CASSLWAGGPSETQYF
many	TRBJ1-5	TRBV24-1	NA	TGTGCCACCAGTGATTTAAATCAGCCCCAGCATTTT	CATSDLNQPQHF
few	TRBJ1-2	TRBV4-1	NA	TGCGCCAGCGGTTCACAGGGATTCTATGGCTACACCTTC	CASGSQGFYGYTF
few	TRBJ2-7	TRBV9	NA	TGTGCCAGCAGCGTAGAGTCAGTTACCCCCTACGAGCAGTACTTC	CASSVESVTPYEQYF
NA	TRBJ2-6	TRBV15	NA	TGTGCCACCAGCAGGACACAGGGAGCCAACGTCCTGACTTTC	CATSRTQGANVLTF
NA	TRBJ2-7	TRBV4-3	NA	TGCGCCAGCAGCCAAGAGGCGGGAACCTCCTACGAGCAGTACTTC	CASSQEAGTSYEQYF
NA	TRBJ2-7	TRBV15	TRBD2	TGTGCCACCAGCGGGGGAGGGGACTCCCCCTACGAGCAGTACTTC	CATSGGGDSPYEQYF
NA	TRBJ2-7	TRBV25-1	NA	TGTGCCAGCAGTTCCTACCCCCCTCAGGTCTACGAGCAGTACTTC	CASSSYPPQVYEQYF
NA	TRBJ1-1	TRBV20-1	TRBD1	TGCAGTGCTAGTGACGGGACAGATGGGAACACTGAAGCTTTCTTT	CSASDGTDGNTEAFF
many	TRBJ1-1	TRBV5-1	NA	TGCGCCAGCAGCTCGGACAAGAACACTGAAGCTTTCTTT	CASSSDKNTEAFF
NA	TRBJ2-7	TRBV13	TRBD1	TGTGCCAGCAGTCACGACAGGGGGATCTACGAGCAGTACTTC	CASSHDRGIYEQYF
many	TRBJ2-5	TRBV7-9	NA	TGTGCCAGCAGCTTGGCCGCGGCTGGGGAAGAGACCCAGTACTTC	CASSLAAAGEETQYF